This section outlines one T cell receptor beta chain sequence together with its context. Its antigen is not identified. Libraries were prepared by immunoSEQ multiplex PCR; TCRdb keeps only in-frame clonotypes and omits some of them. The table shows 440,000 or so clones, with 90% occurring only once. Treatment noted: roughly 18 received Ad26.COV2.S at low or high dose, single or two shots; 5 received placebo; per-sample allocation not given. The samples were gathered on day 63 after the first injection of vaccine or placebo. The data originate from a study of Ad26.COV2.S vaccination and SARS-CoV-2 variants. For the study at large: Dosing was one shot or two shots 56 days apart. General study results and limits: For non-spike TCRs, breadth in vaccine recipients resembled that in placebo recipients.

The CDR3 runs 17 residues. Deletions cut 0 bases from V and 3 bases from J, with 17 bases between. Germline V gene data show CDR1 as MGHRA and CDR2 as YSYEKL. This receptor was taken from a person between 18 and 65 years old who received the Ad26.COV2.S COVID-19 vaccine or a placebo. Sequences were derived from peripheral blood, sampled in a trial of Ad26.COV2.S vaccine versus placebo. The chain carries TRBV4-1 and TRBJ1-2; D is possibly TRBD1 (6 bases). CDR3 region: CASSQEADRPKDYGYTF. The CDR3 nucleotides read TGCGCCAGCAGCCAAGAGGCCGACAGGCCGAAGGACTATGGCTACACCTTC.